This note documents a single T cell receptor beta chain sequence. The junction and the germline gene differ at one end; a read error may be behind it. The CDR3 totals 14 residues. The germline gives CDR1 MNHNY, CDR2 SVGAGI (reference sequence). As originally analysed: Amplification of reference gene primers provided the estimated nucleated cell counts. Data came from immunoSEQ multiplex PCR; TCRdb stores just in-frame clones and leaves some out. V and J calls and clone size come straight from that table; D and trimming were deduced from the DNA. This sample has approximately 130,000 clones, with 69% found just once. This sample stems from a study of blood T cell repertoires in COVID-19. Study as a whole: Material from acute and convalescent COVID-19 was sourced from the United States, Italy and Spain. In each case, the material was cDNA or gDNA derived from T cells, B-cell-depleted T cells, or PBMCs.

The clonotype comes from a woman in her seventies with acute or convalescent COVID-19. Sequenced: peripheral blood. The genes are TRBV6-6 and TRBJ1-5; 9 nucleotides match TRBD1. The CDR3 protein is CASNWGQGNLPQHF. CDR3 sequence (DNA): TGTGCCAGCAACTGGGGACAGGGTAATCTGCCCCAGCATTTT.